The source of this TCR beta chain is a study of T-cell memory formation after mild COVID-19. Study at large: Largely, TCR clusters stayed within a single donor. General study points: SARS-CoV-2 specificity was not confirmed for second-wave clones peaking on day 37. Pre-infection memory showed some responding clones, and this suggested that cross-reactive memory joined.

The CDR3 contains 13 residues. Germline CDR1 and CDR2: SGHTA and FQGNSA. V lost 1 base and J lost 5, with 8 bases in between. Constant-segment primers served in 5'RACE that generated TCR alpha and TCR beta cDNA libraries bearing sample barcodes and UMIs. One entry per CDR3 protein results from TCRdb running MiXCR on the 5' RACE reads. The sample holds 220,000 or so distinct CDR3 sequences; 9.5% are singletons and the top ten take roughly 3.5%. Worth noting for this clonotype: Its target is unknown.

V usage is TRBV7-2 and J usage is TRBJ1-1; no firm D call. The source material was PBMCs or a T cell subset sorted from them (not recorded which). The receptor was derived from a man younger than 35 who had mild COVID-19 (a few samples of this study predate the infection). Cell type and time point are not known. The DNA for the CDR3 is TGTGCCAGCAGCTTAGTCGAGGGAACTGAAGCTTTCTTT. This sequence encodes CASSLVEGTEAFF.